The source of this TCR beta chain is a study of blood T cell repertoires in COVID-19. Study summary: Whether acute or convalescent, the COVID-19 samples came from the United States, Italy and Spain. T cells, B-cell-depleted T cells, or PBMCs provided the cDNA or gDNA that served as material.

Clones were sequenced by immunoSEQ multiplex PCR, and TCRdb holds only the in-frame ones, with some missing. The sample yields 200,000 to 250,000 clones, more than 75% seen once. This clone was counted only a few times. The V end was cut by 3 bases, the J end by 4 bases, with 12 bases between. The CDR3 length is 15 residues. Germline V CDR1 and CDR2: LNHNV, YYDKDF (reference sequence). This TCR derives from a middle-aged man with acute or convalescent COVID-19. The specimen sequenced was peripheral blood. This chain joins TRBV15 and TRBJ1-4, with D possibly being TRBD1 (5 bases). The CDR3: CATSRGPGHNEKLFF. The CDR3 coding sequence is TGTGCCACCAGCAGGGGGCCTGGCCATAATGAAAAACTGTTTTTT.